Listed below are T cell receptor beta chains from one sample, sequenced in a study of blood T cell repertoires in COVID-19. Data came from immunoSEQ multiplex PCR; TCRdb stores just in-frame clones and leaves some out. Of 100,000 or so clones listed, about 90% are singletons. The sequenced sample was peripheral blood. The receptors were gathered from a woman aged 50 to 65 in a cohort sampled during active COVID-19. The CDR3 runs from the conserved cysteine through the conserved F or W. D genes are given only for firm matches. Expanded clones get a size class; other rows say once, few or many, or leave the size out.

d_call,clone_size,j_call,cdr3_length,v_call,cdr3_nt,cdr3_aa
.,.,TRBJ2-7,14,TRBV3-1/TRBV3-2,TGTGCCAGCAGCACCCGCTTGACTAAAGACGAGCAGTACTTC,CASSTRLTKDEQYF
TRBD1,once,TRBJ1-1,14,TRBV19,TGTGCCAGTAGCTCGACAGGGCCGAACACTGAAGCTTTCTTT,CASSSTGPNTEAFF
TRBD1,.,TRBJ2-2,14,TRBV19,TGTGCCAGTAGACAGGGGGCGGGCACCGGGGAGCTGTTTTTT,CASRQGAGTGELFF
TRBD2,once,TRBJ2-1,18,TRBV6-1,TGTGCCAGCAGTGAAAGGCCCCTGACTAGCGGAACCTACAATGAGCAGTTCTTC,CASSERPLTSGTYNEQFF
.,.,TRBJ1-3,11,TRBV5-5,TGTGCCAGCAGCTCTGACTGGACCATATATTTT,CASSSDWTIYF
.,.,TRBJ1-1,18,TRBV11-2,TGTGCCAGCAGCTTGCGGACTCAAGGGTTTGGGATGAACACTGAAGCTTTCTTT,CASSLRTQGFGMNTEAFF
TRBD1,.,TRBJ2-3,15,TRBV19,TGTGCCAGTAGGCCGGGACAGGGATCCACAGATACGCAGTATTTT,CASRPGQGSTDTQYF
.,.,TRBJ2-7,12,TRBV18,TGTGCCAGCTCACCAAGCGACTACGAGCAGTACTTC,CASSPSDYEQYF
.,.,TRBJ1-2,15,TRBV28,TGTGCCAGCAGCCCCGCCTTCAATCGATCGGGTGGCTACACCTTC,CASSPAFNRSGGYTF
.,.,TRBJ1-1,15,TRBV5-1,TGCGCCAGCAGCTTGGACCGGGGGACGAACACTGAAGCTTTCTTT,CASSLDRGTNTEAFF
TRBD1,.,TRBJ1-4,14,TRBV2,TGTGCCAGCAGGTCGGGACAGTCGAGTGAAAAACTGTTTTTT,CASRSGQSSEKLFF
.,.,TRBJ1-2,16,TRBV10-2,TGCGCCAGTGGGGCGGGACGGTATGATTATTCGGTTGGCTACACCTTC,CASGAGRYDYSVGYTF
.,.,TRBJ2-2,15,TRBV5-1,TGCGCCAGCAGCTCCGGACTCCCGGAGACCGGGGAGCTGTTTTTT,CASSSGLPETGELFF
TRBD1,once,TRBJ1-2,14,TRBV9,TGTGCCAGCAGCACGGGACAGGGATCCTATGGCTACACCTTC,CASSTGQGSYGYTF
.,.,TRBJ2-7,14,TRBV27,TGTGCCAGCAGTCTATACCGGGGCGCGGGGGAGCAGTACTTC,CASSLYRGAGEQYF
TRBD1,.,TRBJ1-2,13,TRBV28,TGTGTCGTCTCGCAGGGGGCGCAAGGAGGCTACACCTTC,CVVSQGAQGGYTF
TRBD2,.,TRBJ2-1,17,TRBV9,TGTGCCAGCAGCTTAAAAGGTCGGGGACTAGCGGGTTCTGAGCAGTTCTTC,CASSLKGRGLAGSEQFF
TRBD1,.,TRBJ2-7,13,TRBV12-3/TRBV12-4,TGTGCCAGCAGTTTAGAGACAGGGTACGAGCAGTACTTC,CASSLETGYEQYF
.,.,TRBJ1-1,16,TRBV6-6,TGTGCCAGCAGCCCGGGGGGGAGGTGGGGGAACACTGAAGCTTTCTTT,CASSPGGRWGNTEAFF
TRBD1,once,TRBJ1-1,16,TRBV27,TGTGCCAGCAGTTCTGTACAGGGGGCAGGGTGGACTGAAGCTTTCTTT,CASSSVQGAGWTEAFF
.,.,TRBJ1-2,13,TRBV5-1,TGCGCCAGCAGCTTGGGGCAGTCTTCTGGCTACACCTTC,CASSLGQSSGYTF
TRBD1,.,TRBJ1-2,15,TRBV9,TGTGCCAGCAGCTCAACTCATACAGGGGGCTACGGCTACACCTTC,CASSSTHTGGYGYTF
TRBD2,.,TRBJ2-5,14,TRBV5-1,TGCGCCAGCAGCGCCGGGACTAGTAAAGAGACCCAGTACTTC,CASSAGTSKETQYF
.,once,TRBJ2-3,16,TRBV7-7,TGTGCTAGCAGCCCGATGACTAGTCCGACCCCAGATACGCAGTATTTT,CASSPMTSPTPDTQYF
TRBD2,.,TRBJ2-1,15,TRBV3-1/TRBV3-2,TGTGCCAGCAGAGGGAGGGGCAGAAACTACAATGAGCAGTTCTTC,CASRGRGRNYNEQFF
.,.,TRBJ2-3,13,TRBV6-5,TGTGCCAGCAGGGCGGTAAGAACAGATACGCAGTATTTT,CASRAVRTDTQYF
.,.,TRBJ2-7,15,TRBV3-1/TRBV3-2,TGTGCCAGCAGCCAAGATAACACCCGGGGCTACGAGCAGTACTTC,CASSQDNTRGYEQYF
.,.,TRBJ1-6,13,TRBV12-3/TRBV12-4,TGTGCCAGCAGCTTCCGACAGGAATCACCCCTCCACTTT,CASSFRQESPLHF
.,few,TRBJ2-7,15,TRBV5-1,TGCGCCAGCAGCCCCGGCCAGGGGTCTCTGGGGGAGCAGTACTTC,CASSPGQGSLGEQYF
.,.,TRBJ2-7,17,TRBV3-1/TRBV3-2,TGTGCCAGCAGCCAAGGGGGCGGTGGCGGCCTGAGCTACGAGCAGTACTTC,CASSQGGGGGLSYEQYF
TRBD2,once,TRBJ2-2,18,TRBV7-3,TGTGCCAGCAGCTTTCCGACTAGCGGGGGGTTTAACACCGGGGAGCTGTTTTTT,CASSFPTSGGFNTGELFF
.,.,TRBJ2-3,13,TRBV6-1,TGTGCCAGCAGTGAAGAACTATCCGATACGCAGTATTTT,CASSEELSDTQYF
.,.,TRBJ2-1,15,TRBV19,TGTGCCAGTAGTTCCCCCCATATCTACTACAATGAGCAGTTCTTC,CASSSPHIYYNEQFF